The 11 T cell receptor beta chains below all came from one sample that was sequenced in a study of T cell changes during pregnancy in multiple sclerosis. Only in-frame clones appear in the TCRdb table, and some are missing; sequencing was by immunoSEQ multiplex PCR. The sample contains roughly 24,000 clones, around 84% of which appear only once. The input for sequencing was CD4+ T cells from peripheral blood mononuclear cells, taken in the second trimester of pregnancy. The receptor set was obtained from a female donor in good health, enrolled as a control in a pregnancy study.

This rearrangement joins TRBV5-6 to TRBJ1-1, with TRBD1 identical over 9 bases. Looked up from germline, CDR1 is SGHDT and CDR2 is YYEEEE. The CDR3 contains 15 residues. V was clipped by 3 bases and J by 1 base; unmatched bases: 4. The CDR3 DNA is TGTGCCAGCAGCTACCGGACAGGGGCGAACACTGAAGCTTTCTTT. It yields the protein CASSYRTGANTEAFF.

CDR3 region: CASSLTSDSYEQYF. In nucleotides, the CDR3 is TGTGCCAGCAGCTTGACTAGCGACTCCTACGAGCAGTACTTC. The rearrangement joins TRBV9 to TRBJ2-7; 8 bases line up with TRBD2. The V gene end was trimmed by 4 bases and the J gene end by 0 bases; junction bases not matched to a gene: 3. The germline V gene encodes CDR1 SGDLS and CDR2 YYNGEE. This CDR3 contains 14 residues.

The CDR3 loop reads CASPSYEQYF. CDR3 DNA sequence: TGTGCCAGCCCGAGCTACGAGCAGTACTTC. This chain joins TRBV11-3 and TRBJ2-7; D not certain. The CDR3 extends over 10 amino acids. In germline, CDR1 is SGHNT, CDR2 YENEEA. V shed 8 bases and J shed 3 bases, with 5 bases lying between them.

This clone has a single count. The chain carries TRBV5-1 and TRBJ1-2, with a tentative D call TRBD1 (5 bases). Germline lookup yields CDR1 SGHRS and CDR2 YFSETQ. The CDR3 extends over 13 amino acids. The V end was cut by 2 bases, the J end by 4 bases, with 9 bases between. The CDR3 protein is CASSFGQTYGYTF. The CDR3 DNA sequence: TGCGCCAGCAGCTTCGGACAAACCTATGGCTACACCTTC.

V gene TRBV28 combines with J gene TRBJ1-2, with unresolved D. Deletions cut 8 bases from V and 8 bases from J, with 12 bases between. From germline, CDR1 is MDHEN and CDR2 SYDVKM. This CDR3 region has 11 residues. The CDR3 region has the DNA TGTGCCAGCTGGCGGCAGTCCGGCTACACCTTC. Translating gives CASWRQSGYTF.

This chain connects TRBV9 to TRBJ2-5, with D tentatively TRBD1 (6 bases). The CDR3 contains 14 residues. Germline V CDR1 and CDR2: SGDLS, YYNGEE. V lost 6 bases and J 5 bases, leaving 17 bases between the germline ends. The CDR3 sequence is CASTREPRGETQYF. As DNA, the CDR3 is TGTGCCAGCACTCGAGAGCCTAGGGGGGAGACCCAGTACTTC.

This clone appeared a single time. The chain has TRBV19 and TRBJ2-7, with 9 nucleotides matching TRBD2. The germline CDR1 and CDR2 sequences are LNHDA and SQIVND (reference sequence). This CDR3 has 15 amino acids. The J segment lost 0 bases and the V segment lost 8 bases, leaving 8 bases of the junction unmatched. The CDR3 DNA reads TGTGCCAGTGCACTAGCGGGCTCGAGCTCCTACGAGCAGTACTTC. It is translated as CASALAGSSSYEQYF.

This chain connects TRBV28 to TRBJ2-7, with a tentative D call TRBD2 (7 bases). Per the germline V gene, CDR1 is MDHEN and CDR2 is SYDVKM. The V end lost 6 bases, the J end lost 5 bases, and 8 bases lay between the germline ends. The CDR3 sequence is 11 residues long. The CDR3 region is CASRRGHEQYF. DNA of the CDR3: TGTGCCAGCAGGCGGGGGCACGAGCAGTACTTC.

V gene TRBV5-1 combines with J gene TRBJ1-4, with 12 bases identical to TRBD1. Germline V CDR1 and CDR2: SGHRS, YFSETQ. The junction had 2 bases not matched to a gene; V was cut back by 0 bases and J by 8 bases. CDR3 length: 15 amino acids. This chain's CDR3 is CASSLDGTGGEKLFF. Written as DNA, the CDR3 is TGCGCCAGCAGCTTGGACGGGACAGGGGGCGAAAAACTGTTTTTT.

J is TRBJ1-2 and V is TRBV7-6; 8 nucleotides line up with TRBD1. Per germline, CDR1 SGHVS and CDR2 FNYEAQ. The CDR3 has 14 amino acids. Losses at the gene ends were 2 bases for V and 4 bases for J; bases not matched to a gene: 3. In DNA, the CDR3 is TGTGCCAGCAGCTTACGACAGGGGAGCTATGGCTACACCTTC. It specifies CASSLRQGSYGYTF.

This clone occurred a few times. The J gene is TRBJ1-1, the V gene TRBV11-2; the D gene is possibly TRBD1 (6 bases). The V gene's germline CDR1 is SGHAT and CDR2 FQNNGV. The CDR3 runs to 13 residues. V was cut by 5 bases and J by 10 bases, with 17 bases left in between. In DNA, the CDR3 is TGTGCCAGCAGCCCCATATCGGGACACAGAGCTTTCTTT. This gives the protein CASSPISGHRAFF.